These 13 T cell receptor beta chains originate from one sample sequenced in a study of blood T cell repertoires in COVID-19. Using immunoSEQ multiplex PCR, the repertoire was profiled, and TCRdb retains in-frame clones only, with some absent. The sample has some 240,000 clones, roughly 80% seen once. The sequenced sample consisted of peripheral blood. Receptors were obtained from a woman older than 75 with COVID-19, enrolled during active disease.

The genes are TRBV7-2 and TRBJ2-7; perhaps TRBD2 as D (6 bases). The length of the CDR3 is 14 residues. Germline V gene sequence: CDR1 SGHTA, CDR2 FQGNSA. Trimming left V 1 base short and J 7 bases short, with 14 bases between. CDR3 sequence reads: CASSLGGVVREQYF. The DNA of the CDR3 is TGTGCCAGCAGCTTAGGCGGGGTTGTGCGGGAGCAGTACTTC.

The CDR3 here is CASTPGEGFYEQYF. The DNA for the CDR3 is TGTGCCAGCACCCCGGGGGAGGGATTCTACGAGCAGTACTTC. The chain recombines TRBV9 with TRBJ2-7; TRBD2 agrees at 7 bases. The CDR3 is 14 residues long. Trimming removed 6 bases from V and 3 bases from J; junction bases left unmatched: 9. CDR1 and CDR2 from the germline V gene are SGDLS and YYNGEE.

The chain carries TRBV18 and TRBJ2-1, with 12 bases fitting TRBD2. After removal of 4 bases from V and 7 bases from J, the junction contained 14 bases not matched to a gene. CDR1 is KGHSH and CDR2 is LQKENI in the germline V gene. The CDR3 loop spans 18 amino acids. CDR3 sequence reads: CASSRTSGILTGPNEQFF. The CDR3 coding sequence is TGTGCCAGCTCACGGACTAGCGGGATTCTGACTGGCCCGAATGAGCAGTTCTTC.

CDR3 coding DNA: TGTGCCAGTAGTACGGGACAGAACTATGGCTACACCTTC. Its protein product is CASSTGQNYGYTF. The chain recombines TRBV19 with TRBJ1-2; 7 bases map to TRBD1. The trim removed 4 bases at V and 2 bases at J, leaving 1 base unmatched. This CDR3 region has 13 residues. Germline CDR1 reads LNHDA; CDR2 reads SQIVND (reference sequence). Full variable domain (remainder filled in from reference TRBV19 and TRBJ1-2): DGGITQSPKYLFRKEGQNVTLSCEQNLNHDAMYWYRQDPGQGLRLIYYSQIVNDFQKGDIAEGYSVSREKKESFPLTVTSAQKNPTAFYLCASSTGQNYGYTFGSGTRLTVV.

The chain is built from TRBV2 and TRBJ1-1; D remains ambiguous. The CDR3 extends over 15 amino acids. Germline V gene data show CDR1 as SNHLY and CDR2 as FYNNEI. Trimming left V 4 bases short and J 0 bases short, with 12 bases between. The CDR3 protein is CASSGRDRMNTEAFF. The CDR3 DNA reads TGTGCCAGCAGTGGGCGGGATCGCATGAACACTGAAGCTTTCTTT.

The V and J genes are TRBV3-1 (or the pseudogene TRBV3-2) and TRBJ1-6; 8 nucleotides align to TRBD1. Germline lookup yields CDR1 LGHDT and CDR2 YNNKEL (reference sequence). Trimming cost V 8 bases and J 7 bases; bases outside gene matches: 7. The CDR3 has 14 amino acids. CDR3 in amino acids: CASRQTGANSPLHF. In nucleotides, the CDR3 is TGTGCCAGCCGACAGACAGGGGCAAATTCACCCCTCCACTTT.

This chain links TRBV28 with TRBJ1-2, with D perhaps TRBD1 (6 bases). The germline CDR1 and CDR2 sequences are MDHEN and SYDVKM. CDR3 length equals 14 residues. The germline V and J ends were trimmed by 6 bases and 3 bases, with 14 bases remaining between them. CDR3 sequence reads: CASSPTGKDYGYTF. The CDR3 DNA is TGTGCCAGCAGCCCAACAGGGAAAGACTATGGCTACACCTTC.

V and J are TRBV19 and TRBJ2-7, with TRBD1 identical over 9 bases. CDR3 length: 15 amino acids. V lost 6 bases and J lost 1; bases outside the gene matches: 7. The germline V gene encodes CDR1 LNHDA and CDR2 SQIVND (reference sequence). The CDR3 nucleotides read TGTGCCAGTAGCCCGGGACAGGGACCTTCCTACGAGCAGTACTTC. It specifies CASSPGQGPSYEQYF.

The genes are TRBV28 and TRBJ1-5; weak D call: TRBD1 (5 bases). The CDR3 totals 18 residues. Germline lookup yields CDR1 MDHEN and CDR2 SYDVKM. V lost 5 bases and J 4 bases, leaving 24 bases between the germline ends. The DNA for the CDR3 is TGTGCCAGCAGTCCCCCTACGGACAACCACGCGGGAAATCAGCCCCAGCATTTT. Amino acid sequence: CASSPPTDNHAGNQPQHF.

This clone was detected only a few times. J is TRBJ1-1 and V is TRBV9, with D perhaps TRBD1 (5 bases). Deletions cut 4 bases from V and 6 bases from J, with 16 bases between. The CDR3 extends over 14 amino acids. The germline V gene has CDR1 SGDLS and CDR2 YYNGEE. Here the CDR3 reads CASSPRGGRAEAFF. The DNA for the CDR3 is TGTGCCAGCAGCCCCCGGGGGGGAAGGGCTGAAGCTTTCTTT.

The chain uses TRBV5-6 and TRBJ2-2; D might be TRBD1 (7 bases). CDR1 and CDR2 from the germline V gene are SGHDT and YYEEEE. V dropped 0 bases and J dropped 6 bases, with 12 bases sitting between them. The CDR3 runs to 15 residues. CDR3 residues: CASSLGWRGPGELFF. CDR3 nucleotides: TGTGCCAGCAGCTTGGGGTGGAGGGGGCCCGGGGAGCTGTTTTTT.

The J gene is TRBJ2-7, the V gene TRBV18; the match to TRBD1 covers 11 bases. The CDR3 runs to 15 residues. The V gene's germline CDR1 is KGHSH and CDR2 LQKENI. V shed 3 bases and J 3 bases; nucleotides not matched to a gene: 4. The CDR3 loop reads CASSPGTGGLYEQYF. Written as DNA, the CDR3 is TGTGCCAGCTCACCTGGGACAGGGGGACTCTACGAGCAGTACTTC.

This chain joins TRBV6-2 or TRBV6-3 and TRBJ1-4, with D unresolved. Trimming stripped 5 bases from V and 4 bases from J, with 11 bases between. There are 14 residues in the CDR3. Germline CDR1 MNHEY, CDR2 SVGEGT. The CDR3 nucleotides are TGTGCCAGCAGTCGACACCGTAGTAATGAAAAACTGTTTTTT. It translates to CASSRHRSNEKLFF.